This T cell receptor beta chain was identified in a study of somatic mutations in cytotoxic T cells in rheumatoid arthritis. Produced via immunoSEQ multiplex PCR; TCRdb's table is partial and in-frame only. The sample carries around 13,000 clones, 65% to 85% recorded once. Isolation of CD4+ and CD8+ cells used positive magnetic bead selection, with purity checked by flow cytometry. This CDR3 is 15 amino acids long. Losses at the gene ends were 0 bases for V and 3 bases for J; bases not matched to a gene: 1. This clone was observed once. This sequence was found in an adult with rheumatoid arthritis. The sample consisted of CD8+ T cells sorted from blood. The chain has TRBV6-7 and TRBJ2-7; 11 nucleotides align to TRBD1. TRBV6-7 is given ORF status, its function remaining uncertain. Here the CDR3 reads CASSYSGTGGYEQYF. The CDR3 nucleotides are TGTGCCAGCAGTTACTCGGGGACAGGGGGCTACGAGCAGTACTTC.